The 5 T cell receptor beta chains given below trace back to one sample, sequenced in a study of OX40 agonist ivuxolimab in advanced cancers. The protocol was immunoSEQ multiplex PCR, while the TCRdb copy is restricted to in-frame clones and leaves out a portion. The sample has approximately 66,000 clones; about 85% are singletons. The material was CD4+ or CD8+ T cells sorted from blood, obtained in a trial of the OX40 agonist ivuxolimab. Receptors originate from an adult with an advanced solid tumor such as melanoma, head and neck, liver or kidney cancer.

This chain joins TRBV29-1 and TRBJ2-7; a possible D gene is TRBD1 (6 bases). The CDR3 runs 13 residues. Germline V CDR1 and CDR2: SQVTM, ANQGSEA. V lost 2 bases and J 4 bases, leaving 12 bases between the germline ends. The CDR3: CSVELEGGYEQYF. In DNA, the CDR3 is TGCAGCGTTGAACTCGAAGGGGGATACGAGCAGTACTTC.

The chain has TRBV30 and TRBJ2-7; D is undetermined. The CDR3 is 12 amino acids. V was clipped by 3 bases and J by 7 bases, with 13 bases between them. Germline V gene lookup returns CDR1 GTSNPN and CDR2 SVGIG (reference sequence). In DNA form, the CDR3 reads TGTGCCTGGAGCCTCATGGCCTTGGAGCAGTACTTC. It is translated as CAWSLMALEQYF.

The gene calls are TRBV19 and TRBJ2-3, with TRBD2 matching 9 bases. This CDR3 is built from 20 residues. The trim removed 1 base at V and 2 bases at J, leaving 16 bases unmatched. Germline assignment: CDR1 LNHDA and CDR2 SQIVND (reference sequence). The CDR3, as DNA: TGTGCCAGTAGTATAGTGTTCTCCCTGGCTAGCGGGGCGCTCACAGATACGCAGTATTTT. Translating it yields CASSIVFSLASGALTDTQYF.

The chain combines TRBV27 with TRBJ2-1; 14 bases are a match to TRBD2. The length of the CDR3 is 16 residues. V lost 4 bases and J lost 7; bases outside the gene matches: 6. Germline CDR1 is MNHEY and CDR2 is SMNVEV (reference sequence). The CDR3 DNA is TGTGCCAGCAGTTCGACTAGCGGGGGGGCTATAAATGAGCAGTTCTTC. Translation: CASSSTSGGAINEQFF.

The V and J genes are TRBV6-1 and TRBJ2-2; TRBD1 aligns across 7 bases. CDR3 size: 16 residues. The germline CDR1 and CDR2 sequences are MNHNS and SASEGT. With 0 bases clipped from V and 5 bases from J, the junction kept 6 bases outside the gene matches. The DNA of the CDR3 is TGTGCCAGCAGTGAAGCGCCGACAGGGAGAACCGGGGAGCTGTTTTTT. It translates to CASSEAPTGRTGELFF.